This T cell receptor (beta chain) was observed in a study of cytomegalovirus exposure and HLA in healthy donors. The PCR contained 60 Vbeta and 13 Jbeta primers. Profiling relied on immunoSEQ multiplex PCR, and the TCRdb table lists in-frame clones only, not all of them. There are some 76,000 clones in the sample; about 81% occur only once, and roughly 2.6% lies in the top ten. The CDR3 contains 15 residues. Germline CDR1 SGHAT, CDR2 FQNNGV. In the case of this clone: Mismatch with germline at one junction end may stem from a read error.

V gene TRBV11-2 combines with J gene TRBJ2-7, with D unclear. The receptor's source is a woman aged 45-60 years in good health and CMV-seronegative. The sample taken for sequencing was PBMCs. CDR3 DNA sequence: TGTGCCAGCAGTTTAGAGCTGACACCTACCTACGAGCAGTACTTC. Protein product: CASSLELTPTYEQYF.